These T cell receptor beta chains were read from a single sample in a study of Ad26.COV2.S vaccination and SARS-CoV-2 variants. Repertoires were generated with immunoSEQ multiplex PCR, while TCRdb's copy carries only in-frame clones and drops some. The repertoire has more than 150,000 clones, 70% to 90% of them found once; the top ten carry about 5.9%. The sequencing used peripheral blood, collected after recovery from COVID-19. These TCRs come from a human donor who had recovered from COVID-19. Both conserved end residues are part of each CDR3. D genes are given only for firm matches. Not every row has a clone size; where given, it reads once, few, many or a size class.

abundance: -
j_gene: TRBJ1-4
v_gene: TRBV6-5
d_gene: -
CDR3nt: TGTGCCAGCAGTTACTCGAGTCGTCGGGAAAAACTGTTTTTT
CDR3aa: CASSYSSRREKLFF

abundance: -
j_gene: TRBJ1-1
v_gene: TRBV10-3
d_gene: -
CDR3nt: TGTGCCATCAGTCCGGGCATGAACACTGAAGCTTTCTTT
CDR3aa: CAISPGMNTEAFF

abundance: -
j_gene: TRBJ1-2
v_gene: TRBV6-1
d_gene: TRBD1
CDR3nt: TGTGCCAGCAGTGATTGGCCAGGGGGCCGTGGCTACACCTTC
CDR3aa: CASSDWPGGRGYTF

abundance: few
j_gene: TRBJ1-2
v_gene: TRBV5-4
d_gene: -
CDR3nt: TGTGCCAGCAGCCCACCAGAGGGGTCTAACTATGGCTACACCTTC
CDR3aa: CASSPPEGSNYGYTF

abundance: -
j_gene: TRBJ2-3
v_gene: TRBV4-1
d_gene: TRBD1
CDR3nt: TGCGCCAGCAGCCGAGACTCCCGGGACAGGGGAACAGATACGCAGTATTTT
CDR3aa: CASSRDSRDRGTDTQYF

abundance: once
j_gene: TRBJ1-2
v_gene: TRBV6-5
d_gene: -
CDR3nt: TGTGCCAGCAGTTCCCAGGGCAGGGGCCCCTATGGCTACACCTTC
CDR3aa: CASSSQGRGPYGYTF

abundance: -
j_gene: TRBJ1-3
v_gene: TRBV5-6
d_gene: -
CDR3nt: TGTGCCAGCAGCTTTAAAGGGGCCATCTCTGGAAACACCATATATTTT
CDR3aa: CASSFKGAISGNTIYF

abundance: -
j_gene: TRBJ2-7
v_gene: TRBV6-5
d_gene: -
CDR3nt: TGTGCCAGCAGTTACGGGCTAGGGGCCTACGAGCAGTACTTC
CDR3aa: CASSYGLGAYEQYF

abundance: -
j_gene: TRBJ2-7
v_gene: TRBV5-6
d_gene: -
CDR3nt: TGTGCCAGCAGCTTGGACCCCCCCTACGAGCAGTACTTC
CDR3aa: CASSLDPPYEQYF

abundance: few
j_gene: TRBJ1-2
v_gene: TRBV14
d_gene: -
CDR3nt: TGTGCCAGCAGCCATGGGGGCGGTCTGTATGGCTACACCTTC
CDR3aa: CASSHGGGLYGYTF

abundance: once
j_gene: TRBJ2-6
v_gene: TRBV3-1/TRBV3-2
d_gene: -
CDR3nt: TGTGCCAGCAGCCTCCTTGGTGGGTCCGGGGCCAACGTCCTGACTTTC
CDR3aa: CASSLLGGSGANVLTF

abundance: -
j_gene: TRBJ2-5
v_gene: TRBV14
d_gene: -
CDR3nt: TGTGCCAGCAGCCAAGATGGGGGCGGGAGCCAAGAGACCCAGTACTTC
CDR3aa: CASSQDGGGSQETQYF

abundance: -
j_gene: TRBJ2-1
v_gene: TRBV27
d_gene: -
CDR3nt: TGTGCCAGCAGTTTGGCGAGCTCCTACAATGAGCAGTTCTTC
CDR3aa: CASSLASSYNEQFF

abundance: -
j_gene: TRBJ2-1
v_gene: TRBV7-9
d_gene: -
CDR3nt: TGTGCCAGCAGCCCCCCCACCGGGACGCAAAGGTTCAATGAGCAGTTCTTC
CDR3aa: CASSPPTGTQRFNEQFF

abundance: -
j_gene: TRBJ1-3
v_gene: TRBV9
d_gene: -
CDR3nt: TGTGCCAGCAGCGGACACAGATCCTCCCTCGGAAACACCATATATTTT
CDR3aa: CASSGHRSSLGNTIYF

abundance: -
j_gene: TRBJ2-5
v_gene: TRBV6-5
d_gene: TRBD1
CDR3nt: TGTGCCAGCAGTTACTCCCCGGGACAGCAAGAGACCCAGTACTTC
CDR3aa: CASSYSPGQQETQYF

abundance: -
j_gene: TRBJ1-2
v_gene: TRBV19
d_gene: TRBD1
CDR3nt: TGTGCCAGTAGCCGGGACAGGGGAGAGTATGGCTACACCTTC
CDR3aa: CASSRDRGEYGYTF

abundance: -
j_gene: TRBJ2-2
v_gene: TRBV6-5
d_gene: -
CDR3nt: TGTGCCAGCAGTTACGACAAATCCAGCGGGGAGCTGTTTTTT
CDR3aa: CASSYDKSSGELFF

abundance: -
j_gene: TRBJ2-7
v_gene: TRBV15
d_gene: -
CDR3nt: TGTGCCACCAGCAGAGATGGGGGAGACGAGCAGTACTTC
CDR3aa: CATSRDGGDEQYF

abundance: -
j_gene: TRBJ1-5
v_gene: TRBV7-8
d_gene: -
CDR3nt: TGTGCCAGCAGCTCCGCCCGAAGGATGGGTGCCGAGCCCCAGCATTTT
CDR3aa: CASSSARRMGAEPQHF

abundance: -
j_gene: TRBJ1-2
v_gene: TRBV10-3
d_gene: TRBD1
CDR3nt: TGTGCCATCACCTCGGACAGGGGGCAAGGGGGCTACACCTTC
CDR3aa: CAITSDRGQGGYTF

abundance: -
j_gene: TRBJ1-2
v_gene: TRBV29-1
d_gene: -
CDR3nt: TGCAGCGCCCTAAAGAGTAACTATGGCTACACCTTC
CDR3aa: CSALKSNYGYTF